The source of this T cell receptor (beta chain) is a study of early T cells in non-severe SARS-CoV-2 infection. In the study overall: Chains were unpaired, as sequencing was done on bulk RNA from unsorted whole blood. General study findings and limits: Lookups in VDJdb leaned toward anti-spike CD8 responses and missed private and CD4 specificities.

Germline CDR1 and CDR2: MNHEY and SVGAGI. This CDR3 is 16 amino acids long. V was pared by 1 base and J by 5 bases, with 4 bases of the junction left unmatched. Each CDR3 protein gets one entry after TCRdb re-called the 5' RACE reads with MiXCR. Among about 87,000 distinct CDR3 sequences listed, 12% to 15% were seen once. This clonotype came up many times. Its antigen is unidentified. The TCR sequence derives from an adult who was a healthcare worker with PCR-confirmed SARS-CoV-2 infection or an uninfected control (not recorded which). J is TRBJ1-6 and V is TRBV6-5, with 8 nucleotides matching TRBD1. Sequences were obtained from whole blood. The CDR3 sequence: CASSYWATGDNSPLHF. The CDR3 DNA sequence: TGTGCCAGCAGTTACTGGGCGACAGGGGATAATTCACCCCTCCACTTT.